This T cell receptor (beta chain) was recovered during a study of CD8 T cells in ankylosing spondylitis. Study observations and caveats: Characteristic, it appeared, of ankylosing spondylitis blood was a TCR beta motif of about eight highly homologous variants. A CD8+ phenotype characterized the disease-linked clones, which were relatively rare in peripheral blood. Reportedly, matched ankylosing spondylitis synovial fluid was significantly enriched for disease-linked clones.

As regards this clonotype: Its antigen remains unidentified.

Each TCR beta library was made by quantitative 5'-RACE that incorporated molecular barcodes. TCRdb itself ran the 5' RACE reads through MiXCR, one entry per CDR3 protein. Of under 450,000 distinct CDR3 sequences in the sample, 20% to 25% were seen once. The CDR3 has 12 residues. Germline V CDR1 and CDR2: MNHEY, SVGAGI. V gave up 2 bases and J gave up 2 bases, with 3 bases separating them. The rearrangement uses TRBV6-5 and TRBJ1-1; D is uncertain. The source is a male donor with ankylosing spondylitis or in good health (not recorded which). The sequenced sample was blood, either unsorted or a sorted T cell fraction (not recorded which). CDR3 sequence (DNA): TGTGCCAGCAGTTACGATAACACTGAAGCTTTCTTT. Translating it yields CASSYDNTEAFF.